Sequencing of this TCR beta chain was carried out in a study of blood T cell repertoires in COVID-19. Study-level information: Researchers got acute and convalescent COVID-19 samples from the United States, Italy and Spain.

The V end lost 6 bases, the J end lost 1 base, and 12 bases lay between the germline ends. Germline CDR1 SGHVS, CDR2 FQNEAQ. The CDR3 has 14 amino acids. Authors' data handling: Amplification from reference gene primers served as the basis for estimated nucleated cell counts. Sequencing used immunoSEQ multiplex PCR; TCRdb keeps in-frame clones, though not all of them. V and J calls and clone size are as listed in that table; D and trimming were resolved from the DNA. In the table there are 200,000 to 250,000 clones, about four fifths of which are singletons. The origin of this receptor is a woman aged 70-85 years with acute or convalescent COVID-19. This chain uses TRBV7-8 with TRBJ1-1; D might be TRBD1 (5 bases). The sequenced sample was peripheral blood. The CDR3 coding sequence is TGTGCCAGCAGGGAATACACAGGGAACACTGAAGCTTTCTTT. It specifies CASREYTGNTEAFF.